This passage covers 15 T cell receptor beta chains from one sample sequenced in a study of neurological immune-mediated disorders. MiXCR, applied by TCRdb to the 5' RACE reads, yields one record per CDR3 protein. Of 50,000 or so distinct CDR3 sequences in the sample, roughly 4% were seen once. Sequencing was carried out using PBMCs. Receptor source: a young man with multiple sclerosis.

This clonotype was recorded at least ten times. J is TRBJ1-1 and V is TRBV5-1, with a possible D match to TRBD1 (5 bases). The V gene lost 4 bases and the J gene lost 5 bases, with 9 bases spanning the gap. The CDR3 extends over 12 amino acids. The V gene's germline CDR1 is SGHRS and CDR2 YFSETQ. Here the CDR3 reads CASSPGGTEAFF. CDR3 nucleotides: TGCGCCAGCAGCCCCGGGGGGACTGAAGCTTTCTTT.

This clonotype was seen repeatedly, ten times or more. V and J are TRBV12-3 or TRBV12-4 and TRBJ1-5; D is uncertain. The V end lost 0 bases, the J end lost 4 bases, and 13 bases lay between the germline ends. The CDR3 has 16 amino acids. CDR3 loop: CASSLAPGLGNQPQHF. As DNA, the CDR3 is TGTGCCAGCAGTTTAGCTCCCGGGTTGGGAAATCAGCCCCAGCATTTT.

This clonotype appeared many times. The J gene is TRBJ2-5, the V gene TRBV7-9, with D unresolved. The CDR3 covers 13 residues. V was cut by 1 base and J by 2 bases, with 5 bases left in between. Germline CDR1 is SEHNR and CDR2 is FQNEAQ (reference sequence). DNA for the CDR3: TGTGCCAGCAGCTTAGACAGTCAAGAGACCCAGTACTTC. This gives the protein CASSLDSQETQYF.

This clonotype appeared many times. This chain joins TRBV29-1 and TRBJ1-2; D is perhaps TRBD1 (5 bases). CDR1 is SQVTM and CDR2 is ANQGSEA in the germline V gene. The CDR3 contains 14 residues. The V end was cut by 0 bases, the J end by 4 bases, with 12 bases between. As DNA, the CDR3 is TGCAGCGTTGAAGACAGAGGGGTTTCCTATGGCTACACCTTC. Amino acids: CSVEDRGVSYGYTF.

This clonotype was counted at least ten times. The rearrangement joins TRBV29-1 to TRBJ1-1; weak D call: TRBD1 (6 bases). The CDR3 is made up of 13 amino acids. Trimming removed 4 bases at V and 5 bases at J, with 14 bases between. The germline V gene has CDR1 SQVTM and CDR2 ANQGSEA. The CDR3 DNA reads TGCAGCGTTGGGCCGGGGGCGAGAACTGAAGCTTTCTTT. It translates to CSVGPGARTEAFF.

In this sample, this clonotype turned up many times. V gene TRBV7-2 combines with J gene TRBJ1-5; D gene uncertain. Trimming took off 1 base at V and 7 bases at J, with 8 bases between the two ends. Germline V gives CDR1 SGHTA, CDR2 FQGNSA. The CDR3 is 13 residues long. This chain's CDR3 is CASSLVQMQPQHF. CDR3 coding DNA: TGTGCCAGCAGCTTAGTACAGATGCAGCCCCAGCATTTT.

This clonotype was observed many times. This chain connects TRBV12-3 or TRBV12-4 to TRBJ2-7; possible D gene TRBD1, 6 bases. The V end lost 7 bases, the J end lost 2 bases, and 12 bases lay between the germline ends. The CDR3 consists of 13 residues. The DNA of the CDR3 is TGTGCCAGCACTAGGGACACAGCCTACGAGCAGTACTTC. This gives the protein CASTRDTAYEQYF.

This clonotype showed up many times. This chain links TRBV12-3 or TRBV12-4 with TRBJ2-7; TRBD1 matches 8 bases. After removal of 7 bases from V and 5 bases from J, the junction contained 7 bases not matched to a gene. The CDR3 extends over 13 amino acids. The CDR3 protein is CASKQTGEDEQYF. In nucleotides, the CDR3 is TGTGCCAGCAAACAGACAGGGGAAGACGAGCAGTACTTC.

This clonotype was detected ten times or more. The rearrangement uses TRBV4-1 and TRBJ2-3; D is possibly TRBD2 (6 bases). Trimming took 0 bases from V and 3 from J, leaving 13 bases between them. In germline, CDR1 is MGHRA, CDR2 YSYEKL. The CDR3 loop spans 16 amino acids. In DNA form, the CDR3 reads TGCGCCAGCAGCCAAGATGGAGTAGGGAGGACAGATACGCAGTATTTT. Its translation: CASSQDGVGRTDTQYF.

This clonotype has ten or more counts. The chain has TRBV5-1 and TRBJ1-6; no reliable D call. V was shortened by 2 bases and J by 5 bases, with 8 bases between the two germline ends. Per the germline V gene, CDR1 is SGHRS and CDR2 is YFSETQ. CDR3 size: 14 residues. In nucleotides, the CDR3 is TGCGCCAGCAGCTTACGGACGGATAATTCACCCCTCCACTTT. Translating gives CASSLRTDNSPLHF.

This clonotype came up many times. The CDR3 coding sequence is TGCGCCAGCAGCTCTGACCACACAGATACGCAGTATTTT. Its translation: CASSSDHTDTQYF. The chain joins TRBV5-1 to TRBJ2-3; D not resolved. This CDR3 has 13 residues. V was cut by 3 bases and J by 2 bases, with 7 bases left in between. Germline V CDR1 and CDR2: SGHRS, YFSETQ.

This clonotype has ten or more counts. DNA for the CDR3: TGCAGTGCTAACGACATCAAGGGGGAAAAACTGTTTTTT. Protein: CSANDIKGEKLFF. This sequence joins TRBV20-1 and TRBJ1-4; the D gene is possibly TRBD1 (5 bases). The length of the CDR3 is 13 residues. Germline V CDR1 and CDR2: DFQATT, SNEGSKA (reference sequence). Between the trimmed V and J ends, which lost 4 bases and 8 bases, there was a span of 14 bases.

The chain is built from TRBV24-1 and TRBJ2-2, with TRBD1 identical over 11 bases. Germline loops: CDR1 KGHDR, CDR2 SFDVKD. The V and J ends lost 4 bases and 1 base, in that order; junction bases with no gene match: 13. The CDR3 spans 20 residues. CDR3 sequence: CATSDSRGQGVGMNTGELFF. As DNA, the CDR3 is TGTGCCACCAGTGACTCTCGGGGACAGGGGGTCGGCATGAACACCGGGGAGCTGTTTTTT.

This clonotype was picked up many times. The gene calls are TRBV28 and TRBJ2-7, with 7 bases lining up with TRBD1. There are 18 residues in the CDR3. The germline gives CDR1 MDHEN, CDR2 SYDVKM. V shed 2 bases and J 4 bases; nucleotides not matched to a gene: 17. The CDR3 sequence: CASSLPPWERQGGYEQYF. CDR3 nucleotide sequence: TGTGCCAGCAGTTTACCCCCCTGGGAACGACAGGGTGGGTACGAGCAGTACTTC.

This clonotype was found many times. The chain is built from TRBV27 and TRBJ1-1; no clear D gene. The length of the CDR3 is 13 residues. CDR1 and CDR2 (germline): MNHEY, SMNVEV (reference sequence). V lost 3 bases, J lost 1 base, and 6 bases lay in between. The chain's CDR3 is CASSFQSNTEAFF. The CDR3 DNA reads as TGTGCCAGCAGTTTCCAGTCGAACACTGAAGCTTTCTTT.